These T cell receptor beta chains were read from a single sample in a study of blood T cell repertoires in COVID-19. Sequencing was performed with immunoSEQ multiplex PCR; in TCRdb, only in-frame clones are kept and a portion is missing. The repertoire consists of 150,000 to 200,000 clones, with around 84% occurring once and the leading ten covering 3% to 3.5%. The sequenced sample was peripheral blood. The receptors stem from a human donor with acute or convalescent COVID-19. The donor label of this sample is uncertain. Both conserved end residues are part of each CDR3. Fields, in order: J gene, V gene, CDR3 protein.

j_call: TRBJ2-2; v_call: TRBV7-2; cdr3_aa: CASSPGLGRSGELFF
j_call: TRBJ2-2; v_call: TRBV14; cdr3_aa: CASSQTLAAMNTGELFF
j_call: TRBJ1-2; v_call: TRBV11-3; cdr3_aa: CASSPELGPYGYTF
j_call: TRBJ2-4; v_call: TRBV30; cdr3_aa: CAWSHATGQTLAKNIQYF
j_call: TRBJ1-1; v_call: TRBV6-5; cdr3_aa: CASNDYTEAFF
j_call: TRBJ1-2; v_call: TRBV9; cdr3_aa: CASSEGSARGYTF
j_call: TRBJ1-1; v_call: TRBV7-3; cdr3_aa: CASSETAANTEAFF
j_call: TRBJ1-1; v_call: TRBV6-5; cdr3_aa: CASSYDRGRRSGFAFF
j_call: TRBJ1-6; v_call: TRBV28; cdr3_aa: CASSLPGLNNSPLHF
j_call: TRBJ1-5; v_call: TRBV3-1/TRBV3-2; cdr3_aa: CASSQWARERNQPQHF
j_call: TRBJ2-1; v_call: TRBV13; cdr3_aa: CASSLAGGPSTDEQFF
j_call: TRBJ2-1; v_call: TRBV5-1; cdr3_aa: CASSSNSGGNEQFF
j_call: TRBJ2-1; v_call: TRBV18; cdr3_aa: CASSPLVMSSYNEQFF
j_call: TRBJ1-6; v_call: TRBV30; cdr3_aa: CAWRDFINSPLHF
j_call: TRBJ2-7; v_call: TRBV27; cdr3_aa: CASSLSRGSEQYF
j_call: TRBJ1-2; v_call: TRBV7-9; cdr3_aa: CASSSRTDNGYTF
j_call: TRBJ2-7; v_call: TRBV2; cdr3_aa: CASLKRGAQSYEQYF
j_call: TRBJ2-7; v_call: TRBV7-2; cdr3_aa: CASSLVSHSSYEQYF
j_call: TRBJ2-2; v_call: TRBV19; cdr3_aa: CASSPLGQGRTTGELFF
j_call: TRBJ1-1; v_call: TRBV19; cdr3_aa: CASSHRRANTEAFF
j_call: TRBJ1-1; v_call: TRBV4-3; cdr3_aa: CASSQDNTRGGEAFF
j_call: TRBJ2-7; v_call: TRBV7-2; cdr3_aa: CASSLAWTDYEQYF
j_call: TRBJ1-1; v_call: TRBV4-2; cdr3_aa: CASSQASGTPEAFF
j_call: TRBJ1-2; v_call: TRBV7-3; cdr3_aa: CASSSGQARENTF
j_call: TRBJ2-2; v_call: TRBV2; cdr3_aa: CANGVDTGELFF
j_call: TRBJ1-6; v_call: TRBV28; cdr3_aa: CASRSFRGQGNSPLHF
j_call: TRBJ2-2; v_call: TRBV4-2; cdr3_aa: CASSQSPGQNTGELFF
j_call: TRBJ1-4; v_call: TRBV18; cdr3_aa: CASSPPMRGRGEKLFF
j_call: TRBJ2-3; v_call: TRBV3-1/TRBV3-2; cdr3_aa: CASSLKPGLVFTQYF
j_call: TRBJ1-1; v_call: TRBV6-5; cdr3_aa: CASRRTDLMNTEAFF
j_call: TRBJ1-5; v_call: TRBV19; cdr3_aa: CASRLNRGSLSNQPQHF
j_call: TRBJ1-1; v_call: TRBV19; cdr3_aa: CASKTTLGRDLTEAFF
j_call: TRBJ1-2; v_call: TRBV30; cdr3_aa: CAWSEAGGYGYTF
j_call: TRBJ1-2; v_call: TRBV6-6; cdr3_aa: CASSYPNNGYTF
j_call: TRBJ2-1; v_call: TRBV3-1/TRBV3-2; cdr3_aa: CASSSLGGEQFF
j_call: TRBJ2-7; v_call: TRBV7-2; cdr3_aa: CASSQRTSGGYEQYF
j_call: TRBJ1-2; v_call: TRBV5-1; cdr3_aa: CASGQGQGWHGYTF
j_call: TRBJ1-1; v_call: TRBV19; cdr3_aa: CASSIDYGDLGTEAFF
j_call: TRBJ2-1; v_call: TRBV28; cdr3_aa: CASSLDTYNEQFF
j_call: TRBJ1-2; v_call: TRBV12-3/TRBV12-4; cdr3_aa: CASSQQGSGYTF
j_call: TRBJ1-1; v_call: TRBV7-7; cdr3_aa: CASSTDRETEAFF
j_call: TRBJ1-5; v_call: TRBV5-8; cdr3_aa: CASSLGQAGGQPQHF
j_call: TRBJ2-7; v_call: TRBV10-3; cdr3_aa: CAIKQSPGQGEYEQYF
j_call: TRBJ2-7; v_call: TRBV7-2; cdr3_aa: CASSLIGLAEFSYEQYF
j_call: TRBJ1-5; v_call: TRBV7-2; cdr3_aa: CASSLAGIPNQPQHF
j_call: TRBJ2-5; v_call: TRBV4-1; cdr3_aa: CASSKQGYQETQYF
j_call: TRBJ1-1; v_call: TRBV18; cdr3_aa: CAAGEGVNTEAFF
j_call: TRBJ1-2; v_call: TRBV12-5; cdr3_aa: CASGKPQGAGYTF
j_call: TRBJ1-5; v_call: TRBV30; cdr3_aa: CAWSLGEGKMPQHF
j_call: TRBJ1-4; v_call: TRBV19; cdr3_aa: CASRMGTGGGSKEKLFF